The 15 T cell receptor beta chains reported below all come from one sample, sequenced in a study of blood T cells in healthy people across ages. Using a J-beta primer mix together with a sample-barcoded 5' primer, a second PCR was run for about 7 to 12 cycles. One entry per CDR3 protein, called by TCRdb with MiXCR from the 5' RACE reads. Here the sample spans under 2,000,000 distinct CDR3 sequences, less than 50% being singletons. Sequenced sample: blood. The receptor set was obtained from a woman aged 35 to 49 in good health.

This clonotype showed up just a few times. The chain employs TRBV7-3 and TRBJ2-3; no definite D call. This CDR3 has 13 amino acids. From germline, CDR1 is SGHTA and CDR2 FQGTGA. Trimming left V 5 bases short and J 4 bases short, with 10 bases between. In nucleotides, the CDR3 is TGTGCCAGCAGCGACCAACCTCCAGATACGCAGTATTTT. Its translation is CASSDQPPDTQYF. The whole variable domain, remainder taken from reference TRBV7-3 and TRBJ2-3, is GAGVSQTPSNKVTEKGKYVELRCDPISGHTALYWYRQSLGQGPEFLIYFQGTGAADDSGLPNDRFFAVRPEGSVSTLKIQRTERGDSAVYLCASSDQPPDTQYFGPGTRLTVL.

The chain recombines TRBV20-1 with TRBJ1-2; maybe TRBD1 (5 bases). The germline V gene encodes CDR1 DFQATT and CDR2 SNEGSKA (reference sequence). Trimming took off 3 bases at V and 6 bases at J, with 14 bases between the two ends. This CDR3 comprises 13 residues. The CDR3 reads CSASGGVNDGYTF. The CDR3 DNA follows: TGCAGTGCTAGTGGGGGAGTTAATGATGGCTACACCTTC.

This clonotype was picked up a small number of times. This rearrangement joins TRBV10-3 to TRBJ2-1; 7 positions match TRBD1. With V trimmed by 10 bases and J by 8 bases, 11 bases remained unmatched. The CDR3 consists of 13 residues. The germline V gene encodes CDR1 ENHRY and CDR2 SYGVKD. CDR3 sequence (DNA): TGTGCCAGCGCTAGAGGACAGGCCGATGAGCAGTTCTTC. This gives the protein CASARGQADEQFF.

The chain employs TRBV4-3 and TRBJ2-2; D unclear. This CDR3 is built from 17 residues. V lost 0 bases, J lost 1 base, and 12 bases lay in between. Germline V gives CDR1 LGHNA, CDR2 YSLEER. The CDR3 DNA sequence: TGCGCCAGCAGCCAAGAAGTGCCCACCCTGAACACCGGGGAGCTGTTTTTT. Protein product: CASSQEVPTLNTGELFF.

This clonotype has a single count. The chain combines TRBV7-6 with TRBJ1-4; D unresolved. The germline V and J ends were trimmed by 5 bases and 7 bases, with 14 bases remaining between them. There are 14 residues in the CDR3. Germline assignment: CDR1 SGHVS and CDR2 FNYEAQ. This CDR3 is CASSPRAVGEKLFF. For the CDR3, the DNA is TGTGCCAGCAGCCCGCGAGCAGTGGGTGAAAAACTGTTTTTT.

The V and J genes are TRBV4-2 and TRBJ2-3, with D possibly called TRBD1 or TRBD2 (6 bases each). The germline gives CDR1 LGHNA, CDR2 YNFKEQ. The CDR3 covers 19 residues. With 4 bases removed from V and 2 bases from J, the gap between germline ends came to 25 bases. The CDR3 loop reads CASSPDSPGLGGDTDTQYF. The CDR3 coding sequence is TGTGCCAGCAGCCCCGATTCCCCTGGCCTGGGGGGCGACACAGATACGCAGTATTTT.

This clonotype turned up a few times. This chain uses TRBV9 with TRBJ1-2; D ambiguous. The V end lost 2 bases, the J end lost 3 bases, and 8 bases lay between the germline ends. The CDR3 spans 13 residues. The germline V gene has CDR1 SGDLS and CDR2 YYNGEE. In DNA form, the CDR3 reads TGTGCCAGCAGCGTGGCTACGGACTATGGCTACACCTTC. This encodes CASSVATDYGYTF.

V is TRBV6-2 or TRBV6-3 and J is TRBJ2-1, with TRBD1 identical over 8 bases. Germline V CDR1 and CDR2: MNHEY, SVGEGT. This CDR3 is 15 amino acids long. The J segment lost 9 bases and the V segment lost 6 bases, leaving 13 bases of the junction unmatched. The CDR3 nucleotides read TGTGCCAGCAGCCCGCAGGGGGCGGAAAGGGGTGAGCAGTTCTTC. It encodes CASSPQGAERGEQFF.

This sequence joins TRBV20-1 and TRBJ1-2, with unresolved D. V was shortened by 1 base and J by 10 bases, with 10 bases between the two germline ends. Per germline, CDR1 DFQATT and CDR2 SNEGSKA (reference sequence). This CDR3 region has 11 residues. The CDR3 here is CSARAPESYTF. The CDR3 nucleotides are TGCAGTGCTAGAGCCCCGGAATCCTACACCTTC.

This clonotype appeared many times. It may be a read error: a sequence one base away is much more abundant. V gene TRBV14 combines with J gene TRBJ2-6; D not resolved. Germline V CDR1 and CDR2: SGHDN, FVKESK. With 3 bases removed from V and 0 bases from J, the gap between germline ends came to 0 bases. The CDR3 length is 13 residues. Written as DNA, the CDR3 is TGTGCCAGCAGCCACTCTGGGGCCAACGTCCTGACTTTC. Translating it yields CASSHSGANVLTF.

The CDR3 DNA follows: TGTGCCAGCAGTTCGGACAGGGGCTCTCCCTACACCTTC. Translating gives CASSSDRGSPYTF. This chain connects TRBV6-1 to TRBJ1-2; TRBD1 agrees at 9 bases. The trim removed 5 bases at V and 10 bases at J, leaving 8 bases unmatched. The germline gives CDR1 MNHNS, CDR2 SASEGT. The CDR3 runs 13 residues.

The chain recombines TRBV6-6 with TRBJ1-1, with a possible D match to TRBD1 (5 bases). The germline V gene has CDR1 MNHNY and CDR2 SVGAGI (reference sequence). This CDR3 is 12 amino acids long. V was clipped by 7 bases and J by 1 base, with 7 bases between them. The CDR3 region is CASKDRNTEAFF. CDR3 coding DNA: TGTGCCAGCAAAGACAGGAACACTGAAGCTTTCTTT.

This rearrangement joins TRBV20-1 to TRBJ2-1; 7 bases agree with TRBD1. Unmatched junction bases numbered 3, after V lost 0 bases and J lost 4 bases. The CDR3 runs 14 residues. CDR1 is DFQATT and CDR2 is SNEGSKA in the germline V gene (reference sequence). CDR3: CSARDRDRYNEQFF. The CDR3 DNA is TGCAGTGCTAGAGACCGGGACAGATACAATGAGCAGTTCTTC.

The chain carries TRBV7-9 and TRBJ2-4; no clear D. Trimming shortened V by 1 base and J by 8 bases, and 9 bases separated the two germline ends. Germline CDR1 reads SEHNR; CDR2 reads FQNEAQ (reference sequence). CDR3 size: 13 residues. CDR3 coding DNA: TGTGCCAGCAGCTTAGACTGGTCAGACATTCAGTACTTC. It specifies CASSLDWSDIQYF.

This clonotype was seen ten or more times. The chain carries TRBV3-1 and TRBJ1-1, with unresolved D. CDR1 and CDR2 (germline): LGHDT, YNNKEL (reference sequence). V was shortened by 6 bases and J by 1 base, with 9 bases between the two germline ends. This CDR3 comprises 13 residues. The CDR3 nucleotides read TGTGCCAGCAGGCCGACGGAGAACACTGAAGCTTTCTTT. Translation gives CASRPTENTEAFF. Drawing the rest from reference TRBV3-1 and TRBJ1-1, the complete variable domain is DTAVSQTPKYLVTQMGNDKSIKCEQNLGHDTMYWYKQDSKKFLKIMFSYNNKELIINETVPNRFSPKSPDKAHLNLHINSLELGDSAVYFCASRPTENTEAFFGQGTRLTVV.